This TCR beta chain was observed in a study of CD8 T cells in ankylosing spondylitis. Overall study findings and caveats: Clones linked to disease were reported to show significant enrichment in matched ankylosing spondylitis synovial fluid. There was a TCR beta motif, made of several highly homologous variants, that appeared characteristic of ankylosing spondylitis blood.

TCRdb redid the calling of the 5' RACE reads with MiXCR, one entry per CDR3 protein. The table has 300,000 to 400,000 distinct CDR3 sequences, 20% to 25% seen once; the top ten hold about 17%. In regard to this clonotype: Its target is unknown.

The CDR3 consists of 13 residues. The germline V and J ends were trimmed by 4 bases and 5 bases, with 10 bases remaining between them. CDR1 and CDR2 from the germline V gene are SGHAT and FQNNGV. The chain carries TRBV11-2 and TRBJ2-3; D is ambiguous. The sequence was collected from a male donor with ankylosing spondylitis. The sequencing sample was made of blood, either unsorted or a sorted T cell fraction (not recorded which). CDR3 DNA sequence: TGTGCCAGCAGCTCACCATCGCGAGATACGCAGTATTTT. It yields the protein CASSSPSRDTQYF.